The sample holds many counts of the clone carrying this T cell receptor beta chain. The antigen remains unidentified. One junction end does not reproduce the germline sequence, and a read error may be involved. This sample stems from a study of blood T cells in healthy people across ages. General observations from the study: It was held that the diversity estimates obtained from one million T cells were underestimates. Versus aged donors, long-lived donors had higher diversity and more naive CD4+ cells.

This CDR3 spans 14 amino acids. CDR1 and CDR2 from the germline V gene are SGHRS and YFSETQ. A second PCR, run for roughly 7 to 12 cycles, used a sample-barcoded 5' primer plus a J-beta primer mix. TCRdb recomputed calls from the 5' RACE reads with MiXCR, one row per CDR3 protein. The sample has roughly 1,000,000 distinct CDR3 sequences; roughly a quarter are singletons. These data were also reused for a study on T cells of mothers and their children. As reported in that work: Slightly, though not significantly, more overlap was seen in related than in unrelated mother-child pairs. The data showed no persistent microchimeric T cell clones.

The clonotype was recovered from a girl aged 2 to 10 in good health. Sequenced material: blood. This chain uses TRBV5-1 with TRBJ1-1; 10 bases map to TRBD1. The CDR3 is CASSLPGQGAEAFF. CDR3 nucleotides: TGTGCCAGCAGTCTCCCTGGACAGGGGGCTGAAGCTTTCTTT.